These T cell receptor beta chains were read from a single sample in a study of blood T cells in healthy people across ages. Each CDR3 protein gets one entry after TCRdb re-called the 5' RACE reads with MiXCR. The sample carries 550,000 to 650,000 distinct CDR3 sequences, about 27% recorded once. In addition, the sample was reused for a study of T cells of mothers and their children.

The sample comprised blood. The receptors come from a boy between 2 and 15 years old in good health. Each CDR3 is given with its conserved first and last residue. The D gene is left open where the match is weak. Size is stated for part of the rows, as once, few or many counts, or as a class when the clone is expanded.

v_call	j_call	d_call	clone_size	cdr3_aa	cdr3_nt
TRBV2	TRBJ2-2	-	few	CASSEVPASNTGELFF	TGTGCCAGCAGTGAAGTGCCAGCCTCGAACACCGGGGAGCTGTTTTTT
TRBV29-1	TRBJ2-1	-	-	CSVEVQGNEQFF	TGCAGCGTTGAAGTACAAGGCAATGAGCAGTTCTTC
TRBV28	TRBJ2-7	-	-	CASSFTGKLDEQYF	TGTGCCAGCAGTTTTACAGGGAAGTTGGACGAGCAGTACTTC
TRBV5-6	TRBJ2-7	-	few	CASSLDQVTSSYEQYF	TGTGCCAGCAGCTTGGATCAGGTTACAAGCTCCTACGAGCAGTACTTC
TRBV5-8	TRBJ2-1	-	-	CASTPGVRNEQLF	TGTGCCAGCACCCCAGGGGTTCGGAATGAGCAGCTCTTC
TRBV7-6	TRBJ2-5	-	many	CASKPSGTETQYF	TGTGCCAGCAAGCCCTCAGGGACCGAGACCCAGTACTTC
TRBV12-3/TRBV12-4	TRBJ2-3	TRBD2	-	CASSLGGRAGDTQYF	TGTGCCAGCAGTTTAGGGGGGAGGGCCGGAGATACGCAGTATTTT
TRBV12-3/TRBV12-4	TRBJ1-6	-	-	CASSFGRAASPLHF	TGTGCCAGCAGTTTTGGTAGGGCGGCTTCACCCCTCCACTTT
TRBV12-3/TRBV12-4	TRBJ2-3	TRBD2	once	CASSLGGEADTEYF	TGTGCCAGCAGTTTGGGGGGGGAGGCAGATACGGAGTATTTT
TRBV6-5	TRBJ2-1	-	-	CASTPGASLGNEQFF	TGTGCCAGCACCCCGGGGGCTAGCCTTGGCAATGAGCAGTTCTTC
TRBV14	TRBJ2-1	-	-	CASSPHTGYTGNEQFF	TGTGCCAGCAGCCCTCACACAGGGTACACTGGGAATGAGCAGTTCTTC
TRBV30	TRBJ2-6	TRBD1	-	CACRDRSSGANVLTF	TGTGCCTGCCGGGACAGGAGCTCTGGGGCCAACGTCCTGACTTTC
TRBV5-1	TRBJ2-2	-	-	CASSSGAGDTGELFF	TGCGCCAGCAGCTCCGGAGCTGGGGACACCGGGGAGCTGTTTTTT
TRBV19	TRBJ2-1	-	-	CASQTRREQFF	TGTGCCAGCCAGACGAGGCGTGAGCAGTTCTTC
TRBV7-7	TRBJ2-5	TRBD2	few	CASSRDYWETQYF	TGTGCCAGCAGCAGGGACTACTGGGAGACCCAGTACTTC
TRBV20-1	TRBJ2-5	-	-	CSAGPGAETQYF	TGCAGTGCTGGACCAGGGGCGGAGACCCAGTACTTC
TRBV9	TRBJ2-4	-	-	CASSVEQGGIQYF	TGTGCCAGCAGCGTAGAACAGGGAGGCATTCAGTACTTC
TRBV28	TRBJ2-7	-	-	CASSLGEPNSYEQYF	TGTGCCAGCAGTTTAGGAGAACCGAACTCCTACGAGCAGTACTTC
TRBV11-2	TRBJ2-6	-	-	CASRGRGSFGANVLTF	TGTGCCAGCAGGGGCAGGGGATCGTTTGGGGCCAACGTCCTGACTTTC
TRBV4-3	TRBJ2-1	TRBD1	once	CASSQEAAGGYYNEQFF	TGCGCCAGCAGCCAAGAGGCCGCAGGGGGCTATTACAATGAGCAGTTCTTC
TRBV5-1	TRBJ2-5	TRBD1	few	CASSYGTGEETQYF	TGCGCCAGCAGCTACGGGACAGGGGAAGAGACCCAGTACTTC
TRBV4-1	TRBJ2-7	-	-	CASSQIADKTYEQYF	TGCGCCAGCAGCCAAATCGCGGACAAGACCTACGAGCAGTACTTC
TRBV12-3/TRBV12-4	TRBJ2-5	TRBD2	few	CASSLSGMETQYF	TGTGCCAGCAGTTTAAGCGGGATGGAGACCCAGTACTTC
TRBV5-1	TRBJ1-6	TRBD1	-	CASSTGQENSPLHF	TGCGCCAGCAGCACCGGACAGGAGAACTCACCCCTCCACTTT
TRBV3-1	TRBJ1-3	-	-	CASSRTQPSGNTIYF	TGTGCCAGCAGCCGAACTCAGCCCTCAGGAAACACCATATATTTT
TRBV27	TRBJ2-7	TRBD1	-	CASSLRQGGYNEQYF	TGTGCCAGCAGTTTACGACAGGGGGGCTACAACGAGCAGTACTTC
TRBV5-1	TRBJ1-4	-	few	CASSLNSRGTNEELFF	TGCGCCAGCAGCTTGAATTCAAGGGGCACTAATGAAGAACTGTTTTTT
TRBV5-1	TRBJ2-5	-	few	CASSSRVGPQETQYF	TGCGCCAGCAGCTCAAGGGTGGGCCCACAAGAGACCCAGTACTTC
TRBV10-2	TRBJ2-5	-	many	CASNRDTQETQYF	TGCGCCAGCAACCGGGACACCCAAGAGACCCAGTACTTC
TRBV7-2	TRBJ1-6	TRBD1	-	CASSQTGGNNSPLHF	TGTGCCAGCAGCCAGACAGGGGGCAATAATTCACCCCTCCACTTT
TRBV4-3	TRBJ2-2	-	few	CASSQERTGELFF	TGCGCCAGCAGCCAAGAGAGGACCGGGGAGCTGTTTTTT
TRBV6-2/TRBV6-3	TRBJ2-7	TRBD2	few	CASGRSGNEQYF	TGTGCCAGCGGGAGAAGCGGGAACGAGCAGTACTTC